These 26 T cell receptor beta chains came from one sample sequenced in a study of control samples from healthy donors and cancer patients (dated by TCRdb to the early 2020s). The library came from the immunoSEQ multiplex PCR assay. In TCRdb, the immuneACCESS table is reduced to in-frame sequences with V and J assigned. These tables do not hold every clone; where another copy was compared, an unresolved V gene accounts for under half, and the others remain unexplained. This sample holds 85,000 to 95,000 clones; roughly 90% were observed only once. The ten biggest clones cover approximately 14% of the sample. Sequencing input: blood. Receptors originate from a woman aged 70-85 years in good health.

Concerning this clone: The same CDR3 can be traced to other DNA sequences in this sample. The chain has TRBV13 and TRBJ1-1; perhaps TRBD1 as D (6 bases). The CDR3 totals 11 residues. Germline V lookup: CDR1 PRHDT, CDR2 FYEKMQ (reference sequence). Trimming left V 5 bases short and J 9 bases short, with 10 bases between. CDR3 nucleotide sequence: TGTGCCAGCAGCCTTCAGGGGAAAGCTTTCTTT. As protein: CASSLQGKAFF.

V and J are TRBV7-2 and TRBJ1-2, with no clear D. The CDR3 is made up of 12 amino acids. Germline loops: CDR1 SGHTA, CDR2 FQGNSA. The V gene lost 0 bases and the J gene lost 8 bases, with 7 bases spanning the gap. This CDR3 reads CASSLARQGYTF. CDR3 nucleotide sequence: TGTGCCAGCAGCTTAGCCCGGCAGGGCTACACCTTC.

This clone was seen only once. This chain joins TRBV5-4 and TRBJ2-2, with D perhaps TRBD2 (7 bases). V was cut by 1 base and J by 5 bases, with 15 bases left in between. This CDR3 region has 16 residues. Germline V lookup: CDR1 SGHNT, CDR2 YYREEE (reference sequence). CDR3 sequence: CASSLFAGARTGELFF. DNA for the CDR3: TGTGCCAGCAGCTTGTTCGCGGGGGCCCGGACCGGGGAGCTGTTTTTT.

The V gene is TRBV6-6, the J gene TRBJ1-1; 8 bases are a match to TRBD1. Trimming at V came to 6 bases and at J to 1 base, leaving 7 bases not matched to a gene. Germline CDR1 and CDR2: MNHNY and SVGAGI (reference sequence). CDR3 size: 15 residues. The CDR3 here is CASSHTGGANTEAFF. In nucleotides, the CDR3 is TGTGCCAGCAGCCATACAGGGGGGGCGAACACTGAAGCTTTCTTT.

V usage is TRBV27 and J usage is TRBJ1-6, with D tentatively TRBD1 (5 bases). In germline, CDR1 is MNHEY, CDR2 SMNVEV (reference sequence). Trimming took off 5 bases at V and 0 bases at J, with 11 bases between the two ends. The CDR3 sequence is 16 residues long. The chain's CDR3 is CASSGGLSSYNSPLHF. In DNA, the CDR3 is TGTGCCAGCAGTGGGGGATTAAGCTCCTATAATTCACCCCTCCACTTT.

The V call is TRBV18, the J call TRBJ2-2; TRBD1 aligns across 8 bases. Germline V gene data show CDR1 as KGHSH and CDR2 as LQKENI. After removal of 4 bases from V and 4 bases from J, the junction contained 5 bases not matched to a gene. The CDR3 covers 15 residues. CDR3 DNA sequence: TGTGCCAGCTCACTCGGACAGGGAACCACCGGGGAGCTGTTTTTT. As protein: CASSLGQGTTGELFF.

The chain recombines TRBV6-2 or TRBV6-3 with TRBJ1-4; D is ambiguous. Germline V gene sequence: CDR1 MNHEY, CDR2 SVGEGT. Trimming took off 0 bases at V and 4 bases at J, with 18 bases between the two ends. The CDR3 is 18 amino acids. The CDR3 loop is CASSYSFQERQNNEKLFF. The CDR3 nucleotides read TGTGCCAGCAGTTACTCGTTCCAGGAGCGGCAGAATAATGAAAAACTGTTTTTT.

This clone was counted a few times. The chain links TRBV9 to TRBJ2-2, with a possible D match to TRBD2 (5 bases). V lost 3 bases and J lost 0, with 6 bases in between. From germline, CDR1 is SGDLS and CDR2 YYNGEE. CDR3 length equals 14 residues. CDR3 region: CASSEEANTGELFF. In nucleotides, the CDR3 is TGTGCCAGCAGCGAGGAGGCGAACACCGGGGAGCTGTTTTTT.

The chain combines TRBV7-2 with TRBJ2-7, with unresolved D. This CDR3 spans 13 amino acids. The germline CDR1 and CDR2 sequences are SGHTA and FQGNSA. Trimming cost V 6 bases and J 5 bases, with 14 bases left between them. CDR3 bases: TGTGCCAGCAGTCCTCGGATCAGCCACGAGCAGTACTTC. Its translation: CASSPRISHEQYF.

This chain uses TRBV19 with TRBJ2-1, with 9 bases matching TRBD2. The junction had 7 bases not matched to a gene; V was cut back by 6 bases and J by 4 bases. The CDR3 is made up of 15 amino acids. Germline CDR1 is LNHDA and CDR2 is SQIVND (reference sequence). CDR3 protein: CASSQLAGPYNEQFF. CDR3 nucleotide sequence: TGTGCCAGTAGCCAGCTAGCGGGACCATACAATGAGCAGTTCTTC.

In its sample, this clone was seen once. The CDR3 nucleotides are TGTGCCAGCAGCTCCCTTCTCGGGACAGGGCACTACGAGCAGTACTTC. It specifies CASSSLLGTGHYEQYF. V and J are TRBV6-2 or TRBV6-3 and TRBJ2-7; 9 nucleotides align to TRBD1. Germline V lookup: CDR1 MNHEY, CDR2 SVGEGT. The length of the CDR3 is 16 residues. The V and J ends lost 6 bases and 3 bases, in that order; junction bases with no gene match: 12.

The chain joins TRBV7-2 to TRBJ2-1, with 10 bases lining up with TRBD1. Losses at the gene ends were 5 bases for V and 9 bases for J; bases not matched to a gene: 13. This CDR3 comprises 16 residues. Germline V gene sequence: CDR1 SGHTA, CDR2 FQGNSA. CDR3 sequence (DNA): TGTGCCAGCAGCATATACCCGGGACAGGGGAATATTGAGCAGTTCTTC. As protein: CASSIYPGQGNIEQFF. The whole variable domain, filled in from reference TRBV7-2 and TRBJ2-1, reads GAGVSQSPSNKVTEKGKDVELRCDPISGHTALYWYRQSLGQGLEFLIYFQGNSAPDKSGLPSDRFSAERTGGSVSTLTIQRTQQEDSAVYLCASSIYPGQGNIEQFFGPGTRLTVL.

The V gene is TRBV6-1, the J gene TRBJ1-1, with D possibly TRBD1 on 5 matching bases. The germline V gene encodes CDR1 MNHNS and CDR2 SASEGT. There are 15 residues in the CDR3. The V gene lost 3 bases and the J gene lost 0 bases, with 11 bases spanning the gap. The CDR3 DNA follows: TGTGCCAGCAGTGACAGGGAACCCATGAACACTGAAGCTTTCTTT. Residues: CASSDREPMNTEAFF.

This chain connects TRBV9 to TRBJ2-7; D remains unclear. V lost 0 bases and J lost 0, with 7 bases in between. Germline V gene sequence: CDR1 SGDLS, CDR2 YYNGEE. This CDR3 contains 14 residues. In DNA form, the CDR3 reads TGTGCCAGCAGCGTAGATCACAGCTCCTACGAGCAGTACTTC. Translation: CASSVDHSSYEQYF.

This chain connects TRBV30 to TRBJ1-6; TRBD1 aligns across 7 bases. The CDR3 covers 17 residues. The junction had 11 bases not matched to a gene; V was cut back by 5 bases and J by 1 base. Germline V lookup: CDR1 GTSNPN, CDR2 SVGIG (reference sequence). DNA of the CDR3: TGTGCCTGGGCCCTGGGACAGCGGGTGTCCTATAATTCACCCCTCCACTTT. Translation gives CAWALGQRVSYNSPLHF.

This clone has only one observation. This sequence joins TRBV4-1 and TRBJ2-7; 8 bases are a match to TRBD1. The CDR3 totals 15 residues. CDR1 is MGHRA, CDR2 YSYEKL, per germline. V lost 5 bases to trimming and J lost 6 bases; unmatched junction nucleotides: 12. The CDR3 DNA reads as TGCGCCAGCAGCTCGAGACAGGGGTTCCCTGGCGAGCAGTACTTC. This gives the protein CASSSRQGFPGEQYF.

This chain joins TRBV3-1 (or the pseudogene TRBV3-2) and TRBJ1-2; D is uncertain. The CDR3 contains 16 residues. Per the germline V gene, CDR1 is LGHDT and CDR2 is YNNKEL (reference sequence). Trimming cost V 1 base and J 6 bases, with 18 bases left between them. The CDR3 DNA reads TGTGCCAGCAGCCAAGGTCTAGGCGCCACACTCCATGGCTACACCTTC. It yields the protein CASSQGLGATLHGYTF.

Only one count was recorded for this clone. The chain has TRBV14 and TRBJ1-6, with unresolved D. Germline CDR1 SGHDN, CDR2 FVKESK. Deletions cut 5 bases from V and 5 bases from J, with 10 bases between. CDR3 length: 14 amino acids. CDR3 in DNA: TGTGCCAGCAGCTATATGGACCATAATTCACCCCTCCACTTT. Residues: CASSYMDHNSPLHF. The variable domain in full, completed from reference TRBV14 and TRBJ1-6, reads EAGVTQFPSHSVIEKGQTVTLRCDPISGHDNLYWYRRVMGKEIKFLLHFVKESKQDESGMPNNRFLAERTGGTYSTLKVQPAELEDSGVYFCASSYMDHNSPLHFGNGTRLTVT.

The chain has TRBV30 and TRBJ1-5; a possible D gene is TRBD1 (6 bases). CDR3 length: 15 residues. V was pared by 3 bases and J by 4 bases, with 16 bases between. CDR1 is GTSNPN and CDR2 is SVGIG in the germline V gene (reference sequence). As DNA, the CDR3 is TGTGCCTGGAGCGGGCAGGGGCGCGGAAATCAGCCCCAGCATTTT. This codes for CAWSGQGRGNQPQHF.

This clone has just one count. The chain is built from TRBV3-1 (or the pseudogene TRBV3-2) and TRBJ2-1, with D possibly being TRBD2 (5 bases). Germline-derived CDR1 and CDR2 are LGHDT and YNNKEL (reference sequence). V lost 1 base and J 14 bases, leaving 12 bases between the germline ends. The CDR3 is 12 amino acids. The CDR3 loop reads CASSQVEGEEFF. In nucleotides, the CDR3 is TGTGCCAGCAGCCAAGTAGAGGGAGAGGAGTTCTTC.

The chain links TRBV30 to TRBJ1-6; D is possibly TRBD1 (6 bases). This CDR3 is 13 amino acids long. The V end was cut by 1 base, the J end by 10 bases, with 11 bases between. Germline V lookup: CDR1 GTSNPN, CDR2 SVGIG (reference sequence). The CDR3 DNA sequence: TGTGCCTGGAGTGAGGGGGTAGGGTCACCCCTCCACTTT. It is translated as CAWSEGVGSPLHF. Filled out from reference TRBV30 and TRBJ1-6, the complete variable domain reads SQTIHQWPATLVQPVGSPLSLECTVEGTSNPNLYWYRQAAGRGLQLLFYSVGIGQISSEVPQNLSASRPQDRQFILSSKKLLLSDSGFYLCAWSEGVGSPLHFGNGTRLTVT.

V and J are TRBV5-6 and TRBJ2-7; D unresolved. V lost 0 bases to trimming and J lost 5 bases, with 9 bases between them. The CDR3 loop spans 13 amino acids. Germline loops: CDR1 SGHDT, CDR2 YYEEEE. The CDR3 DNA is TGTGCCAGCAGCTTGGCCCCCCCGGACGAGCAGTACTTC. This encodes CASSLAPPDEQYF.

The chain's CDR3 is CASSFTGAEAFF. The CDR3 DNA is TGCGCCAGCAGCTTTACAGGGGCAGAAGCTTTCTTT. The V and J genes are TRBV5-1 and TRBJ1-1; the match to TRBD1 covers 7 bases. Unmatched junction bases numbered 3, after V lost 2 bases and J lost 8 bases. There are 12 residues in the CDR3. Germline V gene lookup returns CDR1 SGHRS and CDR2 YFSETQ.

This clone is a singleton in its sample. The J gene is TRBJ2-7, the V gene TRBV7-2; TRBD1 matches 8 bases. The V gene end was trimmed by 1 base and the J gene end by 2 bases; junction bases not matched to a gene: 1. Germline assignment: CDR1 SGHTA and CDR2 FQGNSA. The CDR3 is made up of 14 amino acids. CDR3: CASSLGTGPYEQYF. For the CDR3, the DNA is TGTGCCAGCAGCTTAGGGACAGGGCCCTACGAGCAGTACTTC.

The genes are TRBV5-1 and TRBJ1-6; D call uncertain. V lost 4 bases to trimming and J lost 5 bases, with 7 bases between them. Germline V lookup: CDR1 SGHRS, CDR2 YFSETQ. The CDR3 contains 13 residues. CDR3 loop: CASSTQNNSPLHF. The CDR3 nucleotides are TGCGCCAGCAGCACACAGAATAATTCACCCCTCCACTTT. The full variable domain, its missing parts supplied by reference TRBV5-1 and TRBJ1-6, is KAGVTQTPRYLIKTRGQQVTLSCSPISGHRSVSWYQQTPGQGLQFLFEYFSETQRNKGNFPGRFSGRQFSNSRSEMNVSTLELGDSALYLCASSTQNNSPLHFGNGTRLTVT.

This rearrangement joins TRBV11-2 to TRBJ2-1, with TRBD2 identical over 8 bases. The CDR3 loop spans 15 amino acids. Germline loops: CDR1 SGHAT, CDR2 FQNNGV. After removal of 5 bases from V and 0 bases from J, the junction contained 3 bases not matched to a gene. The CDR3 region has the DNA TGTGCCAGCAGCACGCGGGGGGTCTCCTACAATGAGCAGTTCTTC. The encoded protein is CASSTRGVSYNEQFF.